This TCR beta chain comes out of a study of beta chain features in type 1 diabetes. Germline V lookup: CDR1 SGHAT, CDR2 FQNNGV. The CDR3 contains 13 residues. Trimming stripped 3 bases from V and 5 bases from J, with 8 bases between. The investigators reverse transcribed all of the isolated RNA, so they sequenced expressed TCRB transcripts. Clones were sequenced by immunoSEQ multiplex PCR, and TCRdb holds only the in-frame ones, with some missing. The table has 110,000 to 150,000 clones, roughly 10% seen once. The sample comprised central memory CD4+ T cells from blood. The V call is TRBV11-2, the J call TRBJ2-1; D may be TRBD2 (5 bases). The source is a woman between 35 and 50 years old in good health. CDR3 DNA sequence: TGTGCCAGCAGCTTTTCGGGAAACAATGAGCAGTTCTTC. Its protein product is CASSFSGNNEQFF.